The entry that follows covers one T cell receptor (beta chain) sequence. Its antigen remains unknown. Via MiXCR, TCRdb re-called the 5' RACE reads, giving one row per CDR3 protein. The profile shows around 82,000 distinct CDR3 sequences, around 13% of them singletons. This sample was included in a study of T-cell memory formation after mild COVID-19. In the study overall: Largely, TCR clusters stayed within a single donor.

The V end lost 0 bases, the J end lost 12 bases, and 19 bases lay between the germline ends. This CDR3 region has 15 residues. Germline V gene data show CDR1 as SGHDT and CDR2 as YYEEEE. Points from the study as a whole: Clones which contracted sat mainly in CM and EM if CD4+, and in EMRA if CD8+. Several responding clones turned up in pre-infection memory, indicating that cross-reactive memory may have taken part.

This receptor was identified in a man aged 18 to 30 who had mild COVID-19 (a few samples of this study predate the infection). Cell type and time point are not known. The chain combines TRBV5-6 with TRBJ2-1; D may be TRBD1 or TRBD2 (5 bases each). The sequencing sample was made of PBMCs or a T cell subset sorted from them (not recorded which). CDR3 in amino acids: CASSLEFRGVLGQFF. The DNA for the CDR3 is TGTGCCAGCAGCTTGGAATTTAGAGGGGTCTTGGGGCAGTTCTTC.